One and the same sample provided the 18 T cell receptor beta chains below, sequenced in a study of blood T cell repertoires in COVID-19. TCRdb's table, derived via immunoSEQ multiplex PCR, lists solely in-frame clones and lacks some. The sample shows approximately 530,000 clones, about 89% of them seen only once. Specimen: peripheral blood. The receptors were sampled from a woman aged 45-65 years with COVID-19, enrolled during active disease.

For the CDR3, the DNA is TGTGCCAGCAGCCAAGGATCGGGGAGCACTGAAGCTTTCTTT. Amino acid sequence: CASSQGSGSTEAFF. The rearrangement uses TRBV14 and TRBJ1-1; D unclear. Trimming pared 1 base from V and 4 bases from J, leaving 10 bases between. The CDR3 is made up of 14 amino acids. CDR1 and CDR2 from the germline V gene are SGHDN and FVKESK.

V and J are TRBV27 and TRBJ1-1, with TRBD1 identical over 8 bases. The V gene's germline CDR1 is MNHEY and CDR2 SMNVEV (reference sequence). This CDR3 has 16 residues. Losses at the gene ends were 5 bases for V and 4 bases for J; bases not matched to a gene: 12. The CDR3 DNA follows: TGTGCCAGCAGTGCCATGACAGGGGCGGGTCTCACTGAAGCTTTCTTT. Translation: CASSAMTGAGLTEAFF.

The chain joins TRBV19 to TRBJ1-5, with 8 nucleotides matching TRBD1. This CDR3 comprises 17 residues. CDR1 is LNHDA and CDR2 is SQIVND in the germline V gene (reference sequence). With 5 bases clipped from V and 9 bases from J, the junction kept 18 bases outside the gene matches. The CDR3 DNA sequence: TGTGCCAGTAGTCCCCGGGGGAGGGGGACAGGTGTGCGGCCCCAGCATTTT. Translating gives CASSPRGRGTGVRPQHF.

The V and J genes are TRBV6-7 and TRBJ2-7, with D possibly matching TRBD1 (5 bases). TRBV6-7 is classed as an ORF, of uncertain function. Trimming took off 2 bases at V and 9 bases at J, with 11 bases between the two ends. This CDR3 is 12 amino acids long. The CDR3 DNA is TGTGCCAGCAGTTACAAGGGGCTACCGCAGTACTTC. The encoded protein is CASSYKGLPQYF.

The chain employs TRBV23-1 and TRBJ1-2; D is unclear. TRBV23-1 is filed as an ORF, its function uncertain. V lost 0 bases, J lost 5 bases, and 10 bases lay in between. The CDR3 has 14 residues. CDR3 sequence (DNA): TGCGCCAGCAGTCAATCTTCCCGGACTTATGGCTACACCTTC. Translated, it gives CASSQSSRTYGYTF.

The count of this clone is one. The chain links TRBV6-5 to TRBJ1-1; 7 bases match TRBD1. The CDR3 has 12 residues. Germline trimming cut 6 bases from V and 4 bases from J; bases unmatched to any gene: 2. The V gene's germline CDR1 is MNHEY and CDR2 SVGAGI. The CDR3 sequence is CASSTGATEAFF. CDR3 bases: TGTGCCAGCAGCACAGGGGCCACTGAAGCTTTCTTT.

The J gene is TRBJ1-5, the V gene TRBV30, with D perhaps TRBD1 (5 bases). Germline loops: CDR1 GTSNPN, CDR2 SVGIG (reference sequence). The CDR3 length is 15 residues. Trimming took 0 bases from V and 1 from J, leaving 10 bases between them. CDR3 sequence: CAWSVGLRSNQPQHF. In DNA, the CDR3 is TGTGCCTGGAGTGTGGGACTGAGGAGCAATCAGCCCCAGCATTTT.

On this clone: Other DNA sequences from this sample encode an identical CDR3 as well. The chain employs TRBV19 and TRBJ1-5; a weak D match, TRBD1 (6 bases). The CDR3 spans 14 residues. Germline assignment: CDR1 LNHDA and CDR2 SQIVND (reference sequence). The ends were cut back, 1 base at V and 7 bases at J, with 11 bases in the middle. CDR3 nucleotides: TGTGCCAGTAGTATAGGAGGGGGTGGACAGCCCCAGCATTTT. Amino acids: CASSIGGGGQPQHF.

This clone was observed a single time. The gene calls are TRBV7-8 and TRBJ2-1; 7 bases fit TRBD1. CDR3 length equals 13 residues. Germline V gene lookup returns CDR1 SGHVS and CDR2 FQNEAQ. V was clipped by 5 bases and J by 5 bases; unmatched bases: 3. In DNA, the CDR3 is TGTGCCAGCAGCCTAGGGACAGACAATGAGCAGTTCTTC. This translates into CASSLGTDNEQFF.

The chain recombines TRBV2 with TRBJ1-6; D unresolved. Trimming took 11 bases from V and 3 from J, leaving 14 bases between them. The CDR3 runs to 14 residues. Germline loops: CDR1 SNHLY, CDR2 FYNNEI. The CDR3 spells CASTPTVYNSPLHF. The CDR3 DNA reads TGTGCCTCGACTCCGACGGTCTATAATTCACCCCTCCACTTT.

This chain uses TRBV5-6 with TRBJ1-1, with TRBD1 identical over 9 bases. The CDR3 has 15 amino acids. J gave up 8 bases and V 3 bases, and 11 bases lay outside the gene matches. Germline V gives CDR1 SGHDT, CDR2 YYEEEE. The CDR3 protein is CASSSSPMGQGEAFF. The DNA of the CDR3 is TGTGCCAGCAGCTCTTCACCTATGGGACAGGGAGAAGCTTTCTTT.

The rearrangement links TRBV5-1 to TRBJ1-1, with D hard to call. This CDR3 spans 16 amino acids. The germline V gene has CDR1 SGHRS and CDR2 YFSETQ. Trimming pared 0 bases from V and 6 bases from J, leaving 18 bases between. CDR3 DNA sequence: TGCGCCAGCAGCTTGGTTTATGTATCGGGGATCTCTGAAGCTTTCTTT. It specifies CASSLVYVSGISEAFF.

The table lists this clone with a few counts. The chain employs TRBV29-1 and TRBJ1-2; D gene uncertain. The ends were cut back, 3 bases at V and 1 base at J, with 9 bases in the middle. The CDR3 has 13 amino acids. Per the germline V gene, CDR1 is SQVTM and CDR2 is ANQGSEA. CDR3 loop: CSVDSRGNYGYTF. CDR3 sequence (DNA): TGCAGCGTTGACTCCCGGGGTAACTATGGCTACACCTTC.

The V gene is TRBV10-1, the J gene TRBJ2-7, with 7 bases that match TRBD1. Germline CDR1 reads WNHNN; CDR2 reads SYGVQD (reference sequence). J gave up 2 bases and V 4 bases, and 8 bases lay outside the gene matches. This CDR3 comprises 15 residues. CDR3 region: CASSAYRDRPYEQYF. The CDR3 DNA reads TGCGCCAGCAGTGCTTACCGGGACAGACCCTACGAGCAGTACTTC.

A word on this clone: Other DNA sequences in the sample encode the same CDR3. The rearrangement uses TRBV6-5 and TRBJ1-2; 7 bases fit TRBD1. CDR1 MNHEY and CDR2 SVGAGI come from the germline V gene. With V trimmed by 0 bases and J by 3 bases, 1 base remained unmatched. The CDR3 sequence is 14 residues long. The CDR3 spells CASSYSDRDYGYTF. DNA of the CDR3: TGTGCCAGCAGTTACTCAGACAGGGACTATGGCTACACCTTC.

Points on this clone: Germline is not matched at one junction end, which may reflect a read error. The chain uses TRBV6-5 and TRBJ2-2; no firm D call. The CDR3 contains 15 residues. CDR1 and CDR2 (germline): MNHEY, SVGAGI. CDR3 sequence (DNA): TGTGCCAGCAGCTACTCCCGGGCGAACACCGGGGAGCTGTTTTTT. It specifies CASSYSRANTGELFF.

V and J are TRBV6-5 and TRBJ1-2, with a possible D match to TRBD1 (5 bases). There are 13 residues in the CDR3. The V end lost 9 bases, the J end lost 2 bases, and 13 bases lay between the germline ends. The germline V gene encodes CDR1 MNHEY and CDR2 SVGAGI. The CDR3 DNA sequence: TGTGCCAGTGGGGCGGGGGGAAACTATGGCTACACCTTC. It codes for CASGAGGNYGYTF.

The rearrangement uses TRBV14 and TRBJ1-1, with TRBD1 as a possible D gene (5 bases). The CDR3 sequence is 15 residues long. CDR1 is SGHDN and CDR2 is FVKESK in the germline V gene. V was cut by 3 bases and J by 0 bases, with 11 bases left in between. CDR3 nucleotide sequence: TGTGCCAGCAGCCATGTGAGGACACTGAACACTGAAGCTTTCTTT. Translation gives CASSHVRTLNTEAFF. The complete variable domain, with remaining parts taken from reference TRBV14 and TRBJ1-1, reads EAGVTQFPSHSVIEKGQTVTLRCDPISGHDNLYWYRRVMGKEIKFLLHFVKESKQDESGMPNNRFLAERTGGTYSTLKVQPAELEDSGVYFCASSHVRTLNTEAFFGQGTRLTVV.